A single sample gave rise to the 21 T cell receptor beta chains below, sequenced in a study of CD8 T cells in Susac syndrome. The RNA input was 0.5 to 1 ug, and it was reverse transcribed with random hexamers. TCRdb re-derived calls from the immunoSEQ multiplex PCR reads in MiXCR, one entry per CDR3 protein. The table records 210,000 or so distinct CDR3 sequences, about 94% of them present only once. Material for sequencing was CD4+ T cells from PBMCs. These TCRs come from a human donor with Susac syndrome.

The rearrangement links TRBV12-3 or TRBV12-4 to TRBJ1-1; D is undetermined. V lost 4 bases and J lost 0, with 15 bases in between. CDR3 length: 16 residues. Here the CDR3 reads CASSSPRAPMNTEAFF. The CDR3 DNA is TGTGCCAGCAGTTCCCCGAGGGCTCCTATGAACACTGAAGCTTTCTTT.

The chain combines TRBV6-2 or TRBV6-3 with TRBJ1-1; tentative D call: TRBD1 (5 bases). The CDR3 spans 12 residues. The germline CDR1 and CDR2 sequences are MNHEY and SVGEGT. V was cut by 7 bases and J by 7 bases, with 13 bases left in between. In nucleotides, the CDR3 is TGTGCCAGCACTGGGGCTTCAGGTGAAGCTTTCTTT. Translated: CASTGASGEAFF.

The chain is built from TRBV9 and TRBJ2-2; D is uncertain. The CDR3 contains 15 residues. Deletions cut 0 bases from V and 4 bases from J, with 10 bases between. The germline V gene has CDR1 SGDLS and CDR2 YYNGEE. The CDR3: CASSVGGRATGELFF. The DNA of the CDR3 is TGTGCCAGCAGCGTAGGCGGTAGGGCCACCGGGGAGCTGTTTTTT.

The chain combines TRBV19 with TRBJ1-4, with a weak D call TRBD1 (6 bases). Germline-derived CDR1 and CDR2 are LNHDA and SQIVND (reference sequence). V lost 3 bases and J lost 8, with 16 bases in between. The CDR3 consists of 15 residues. CDR3 sequence: CASSMGGRIGEKLFF. CDR3 bases: TGTGCCAGTAGTATGGGGGGGCGCATCGGCGAAAAACTGTTTTTT. Supplemented by reference TRBV19 and TRBJ1-4, the full variable domain reads DGGITQSPKYLFRKEGQNVTLSCEQNLNHDAMYWYRQDPGQGLRLIYYSQIVNDFQKGDIAEGYSVSREKKESFPLTVTSAQKNPTAFYLCASSMGGRIGEKLFFGSGTQLSVL.

J is TRBJ1-1 and V is TRBV9; D is perhaps TRBD1 (5 bases). V dropped 0 bases and J dropped 5 bases, with 14 bases sitting between them. This CDR3 contains 15 residues. Germline CDR1 is SGDLS and CDR2 is YYNGEE. The CDR3 sequence is CASSVGGDARTEAFF. CDR3 DNA: TGTGCCAGCAGCGTAGGTGGGGACGCACGGACTGAAGCTTTCTTT.

The chain recombines TRBV11-2 with TRBJ2-5; no definite D call. The CDR3 length is 14 residues. Trimming stripped 1 base from V and 5 bases from J, with 11 bases between. Germline CDR1 is SGHAT and CDR2 is FQNNGV. The CDR3 DNA is TGTGCCAGCAGCTTAGGATTCCAACAGGAGACCCAGTACTTC. This gives the protein CASSLGFQQETQYF.

J is TRBJ1-1 and V is TRBV12-3 or TRBV12-4; D may be TRBD1 (6 bases). The V end lost 5 bases, the J end lost 5 bases, and 15 bases lay between the germline ends. CDR3 length equals 14 residues. In DNA form, the CDR3 reads TGTGCCAGCAGTGCAGGGGCCGCCTCTACTGAAGCTTTCTTT. The encoded protein is CASSAGAASTEAFF.

J is TRBJ1-6 and V is TRBV5-1; D is possibly TRBD1 (5 bases). The CDR3 is 15 amino acids. In germline, CDR1 is SGHRS, CDR2 YFSETQ. Trimming shortened V by 7 bases and J by 7 bases, and 18 bases separated the two germline ends. Here the CDR3 DNA reads TGCGCCAGCCGCTCGACGTCGGGGCCCAATTCACCCCTCCACTTT. Amino acids: CASRSTSGPNSPLHF.

The V and J genes are TRBV5-4 and TRBJ2-4, with 7 bases lining up with TRBD2. The CDR3 length is 12 residues. CDR1 is SGHNT, CDR2 YYREEE, per germline (reference sequence). Trimming at V came to 4 bases and at J to 9 bases, leaving 4 bases not matched to a gene. This chain's CDR3 is CASSITGGIQYF. DNA for the CDR3: TGTGCCAGCAGCATAACGGGGGGCATTCAGTACTTC.

The chain combines TRBV19 with TRBJ2-7; D gene unclear. Germline V gene lookup returns CDR1 LNHDA and CDR2 SQIVND (reference sequence). CDR3 length equals 13 residues. V dropped 6 bases and J dropped 6 bases, with 15 bases sitting between them. As DNA, the CDR3 is TGTGCCAGTAGAAGGGATCCTGGAGCCGAGCAGTACTTC. It is translated as CASRRDPGAEQYF.

This clonotype was observed a single time. The CDR3 DNA reads TGTGCCAGCAGCGTAGGTATCGCTGGGGCCAACGTCCTGACTTTC. Residues: CASSVGIAGANVLTF. The chain employs TRBV9 and TRBJ2-6, with D uncertain. This CDR3 is 15 amino acids long. Germline loops: CDR1 SGDLS, CDR2 YYNGEE. Trimming took 0 bases from V and 2 from J, leaving 6 bases between them.

This chain links TRBV7-8 with TRBJ1-6; 7 bases agree with TRBD1. Germline assignment: CDR1 SGHVS and CDR2 FQNEAQ. With V trimmed by 3 bases and J by 6 bases, 8 bases remained unmatched. This CDR3 has 16 amino acids. The CDR3 DNA is TGTGCCAGCAGCTTCCGACAGGGTAGTCTTAATTCACCCCTCCACTTT. Encoded protein: CASSFRQGSLNSPLHF.

The rearrangement joins TRBV29-1 to TRBJ1-5; the D gene is possibly TRBD1 (6 bases). The CDR3 length is 17 residues. Germline V gives CDR1 SQVTM, CDR2 ANQGSEA. Trimming left V 5 bases short and J 3 bases short, with 23 bases between. The chain's CDR3 is CSVSEGGGRSNNQPQHF. The CDR3 DNA follows: TGCAGCGTTTCGGAGGGTGGGGGGCGGTCTAACAATCAGCCCCAGCATTTT.

The chain is built from TRBV7-8 and TRBJ1-4; the match to TRBD1 covers 7 bases. Germline lookup yields CDR1 SGHVS and CDR2 FQNEAQ. This CDR3 has 15 residues. The J segment lost 8 bases and the V segment lost 0 bases, leaving 6 bases of the junction unmatched. CDR3 loop: CASSLARDRDEKLFF. DNA of the CDR3: TGTGCCAGCAGCTTAGCGCGAGACAGGGACGAAAAACTGTTTTTT.

The rearrangement links TRBV3-1 to TRBJ1-6; D gene unclear. V dropped 3 bases and J dropped 9 bases, with 24 bases sitting between them. CDR1 is LGHDT, CDR2 YNNKEL, per germline (reference sequence). There are 18 residues in the CDR3. In nucleotides, the CDR3 is TGTGCCAGCAGCCATCCCGACACAATACACATACTTGGTTCACCCCTCCACTTT. Its translation: CASSHPDTIHILGSPLHF.

The genes are TRBV19 and TRBJ2-7; a weak D match, TRBD1 (6 bases). Deletions cut 5 bases from V and 0 bases from J, with 14 bases between. The CDR3 contains 15 residues. From germline, CDR1 is LNHDA and CDR2 SQIVND (reference sequence). The CDR3 bases are TGTGCCAGTAGTGCGCGACAGGTCCGCTCCTACGAGCAGTACTTC. Its translation: CASSARQVRSYEQYF.

This chain joins TRBV3-1 and TRBJ1-1, with a tentative D call TRBD1 (6 bases). Per the germline V gene, CDR1 is LGHDT and CDR2 is YNNKEL (reference sequence). The V and J ends lost 3 bases and 7 bases respectively, with 12 bases between them. The CDR3 has 13 amino acids. The CDR3 region has the DNA TGTGCCAGCAGCCAGGGGGCGAGGGGTGAAGCTTTCTTT. This gives the protein CASSQGARGEAFF.

The rearrangement links TRBV11-2 to TRBJ1-2; TRBD1 is a possible D gene (5 bases). CDR3 length: 14 residues. Germline-derived CDR1 and CDR2 are SGHAT and FQNNGV. The V end was cut by 3 bases, the J end by 2 bases, with 10 bases between. The DNA for the CDR3 is TGTGCCAGCAGCTTCGACAGATACAACTATGGCTACACCTTC. Its protein is CASSFDRYNYGYTF.

The chain is built from TRBV28 and TRBJ1-5; 10 bases agree with TRBD1. V was pared by 10 bases and J by 2 bases, with 14 bases of the junction left unmatched. The CDR3 has 17 amino acids. CDR1 is MDHEN and CDR2 is SYDVKM in the germline V gene. This CDR3 reads CATTEDRGVLGNQPQHF. The CDR3 nucleotides read TGTGCCACCACCGAGGACAGGGGGGTGTTAGGCAATCAGCCCCAGCATTTT. Variable domain in full (rest from reference TRBV28 and TRBJ1-5): DVKVTQSSRYLVKRTGEKVFLECVQDMDHENMFWYRQDPGLGLRLIYFSYDVKMKEKGDIPEGYSVSREKKERFSLILESASTNQTSMYLCATTEDRGVLGNQPQHFGDGTRLSIL.

The chain uses TRBV7-2 and TRBJ2-2, with D perhaps matching TRBD1 (6 bases). The ends were cut back, 1 base at V and 4 bases at J, with 13 bases in the middle. The CDR3 totals 16 residues. CDR1 and CDR2 from the germline V gene are SGHTA and FQGNSA. This CDR3 reads CASSLDGRGGTGELFF. DNA of the CDR3: TGTGCCAGCAGCTTAGATGGCCGAGGGGGCACCGGGGAGCTGTTTTTT.

The genes are TRBV3-1 and TRBJ1-2; 7 bases agree with TRBD1. This CDR3 comprises 12 residues. Germline CDR1 and CDR2: LGHDT and YNNKEL (reference sequence). J lost 8 bases, V lost 6 bases, and 6 bases had no gene match. The CDR3 bases are TGTGCCAGCAGTACCGGGACAGACGGCTACACCTTC. It codes for CASSTGTDGYTF.